Following are 26 T cell receptor beta chains from one sample sequenced in a study of cytomegalovirus exposure and HLA in healthy donors. This PCR relied on a set of 60 Vbeta primers and 13 Jbeta primers. Sequencing used immunoSEQ multiplex PCR; TCRdb keeps in-frame clones, though not all of them. This sample yields approximately 150,000 clones, of which approximately 80% are seen a single time; about 2.6% belongs to the top ten. Sample: PBMCs. The receptors originated from a woman aged 40 to 49 in good health and CMV-seropositive.

The rearrangement uses TRBV19 and TRBJ2-3, with D perhaps matching TRBD2 (6 bases). CDR1 is LNHDA and CDR2 is SQIVND in the germline V gene (reference sequence). The CDR3 runs 13 residues. V was cut by 5 bases and J by 3 bases, with 9 bases left in between. DNA for the CDR3: TGTGCCAGTAGTGCTAGCGAGACAGATACGCAGTATTTT. Translating it yields CASSASETDTQYF.

V usage is TRBV18 and J usage is TRBJ1-1; the D gene is possibly TRBD1 (6 bases). Deletions cut 6 bases from V and 4 bases from J, with 12 bases between. CDR3 size: 13 residues. The germline V gene has CDR1 KGHSH and CDR2 LQKENI. CDR3 region: CASSRGWGTEAFF. CDR3 bases: TGTGCCAGCTCCAGGGGTTGGGGCACTGAAGCTTTCTTT.

The chain uses TRBV10-1 and TRBJ2-7; TRBD2 agrees at 7 bases. CDR3 length: 14 amino acids. J was trimmed by 4 bases and V by 0 bases; bases with no gene match: 3. CDR1 and CDR2 from the germline V gene are WNHNN and SYGVQD (reference sequence). CDR3 loop: CASSESAGAYEQYF. In DNA, the CDR3 is TGCGCCAGCAGTGAGTCGGCGGGAGCGTACGAGCAGTACTTC.

V usage is TRBV19 and J usage is TRBJ1-5, with no clear D. The V gene lost 3 bases and the J gene lost 4 bases, with 7 bases spanning the gap. The CDR3 spans 13 residues. Germline-derived CDR1 and CDR2 are LNHDA and SQIVND (reference sequence). The chain's CDR3 is CASSINKNQPQHF. The DNA for the CDR3 is TGTGCCAGTAGTATCAACAAAAATCAGCCCCAGCATTTT.

CDR3 protein: CAGSFRDYSPLHF. In DNA, the CDR3 is TGTGCCGGTAGTTTCAGGGATTATTCACCCCTCCACTTT. V is TRBV6-5 and J is TRBJ1-6; D might be TRBD1 (5 bases). This CDR3 is 13 amino acids long. The V end lost 11 bases, the J end lost 8 bases, and 16 bases lay between the germline ends. Germline V CDR1 and CDR2: MNHEY, SVGAGI.

The rearrangement joins TRBV19 to TRBJ2-7; D possibly corresponds to TRBD1 (5 bases). V was shortened by 5 bases and J by 6 bases, with 23 bases between the two germline ends. The length of the CDR3 is 16 residues. Germline V lookup: CDR1 LNHDA, CDR2 SQIVND (reference sequence). In nucleotides, the CDR3 is TGTGCCAGTAGTCCACGGACATCTCCCTCGTTTTCCGAGCAGTACTTC. Translated: CASSPRTSPSFSEQYF. The full variable domain, rest sourced from reference TRBV19 and TRBJ2-7, is DGGITQSPKYLFRKEGQNVTLSCEQNLNHDAMYWYRQDPGQGLRLIYYSQIVNDFQKGDIAEGYSVSREKKESFPLTVTSAQKNPTAFYLCASSPRTSPSFSEQYFGPGTRLTVT.

The chain is built from TRBV7-2 and TRBJ2-4; possibly TRBD2 for D (6 bases). The germline V gene encodes CDR1 SGHTA and CDR2 FQGNSA. The CDR3 is 15 amino acids. The V end was cut by 5 bases, the J end by 3 bases, with 14 bases between. The CDR3: CASSPGGALKNIQYF. The DNA of the CDR3 is TGTGCCAGCAGCCCGGGCGGGGCTCTCAAAAACATTCAGTACTTC.

The rearrangement uses TRBV6-1 and TRBJ1-1; perhaps TRBD1 as D (6 bases). Germline CDR1 is MNHNS and CDR2 is SASEGT. CDR3 size: 17 residues. The V and J ends lost 1 base and 0 bases respectively, with 15 bases between them. The CDR3 bases are TGTGCCAGCAGTGAAGGGAGGCAGGGGACCCTGAACACTGAAGCTTTCTTT. Translation gives CASSEGRQGTLNTEAFF.

Regarding this clone: Other nucleotide sequences from this sample produce the same CDR3. The chain uses TRBV4-1 and TRBJ1-6, with 9 bases fitting TRBD1. CDR3 length: 19 residues. Per germline, CDR1 MGHRA and CDR2 YSYEKL. The V segment lost 2 bases and the J segment 0 bases; nucleotides outside the gene matches: 8. The CDR3 sequence: CASSQTPGQGSSYNSPLHF. CDR3 DNA sequence: TGCGCCAGCAGCCAAACCCCGGGACAGGGCAGCTCCTATAATTCACCCCTCCACTTT.

The chain is built from TRBV7-9 and TRBJ2-3; 8 bases map to TRBD2. From germline, CDR1 is SEHNR and CDR2 FQNEAQ (reference sequence). The CDR3 consists of 15 residues. With 1 base clipped from V and 3 bases from J, the junction kept 3 bases outside the gene matches. CDR3 sequence: CASSLGSGSTDTQYF. In DNA, the CDR3 is TGTGCCAGCAGCTTAGGGAGCGGGAGTACAGATACGCAGTATTTT.

V is TRBV7-9 and J is TRBJ2-1; 7 nucleotides align to TRBD2. CDR3 size: 15 residues. V dropped 7 bases and J dropped 5; count of bases not matched to a gene: 11. Germline V lookup: CDR1 SEHNR, CDR2 FQNEAQ (reference sequence). The CDR3 loop reads CASTELASGDNEQFF. CDR3 nucleotides: TGTGCCAGCACCGAGTTAGCTAGCGGAGACAATGAGCAGTTCTTC.

V usage is TRBV7-2 and J usage is TRBJ2-3, with 7 positions matching TRBD2. The junction had 8 bases not matched to a gene; V was cut back by 4 bases and J by 4 bases. The CDR3 runs to 15 residues. Germline loops: CDR1 SGHTA, CDR2 FQGNSA. The CDR3 region has the DNA TGTGCCAGCAGCTACGTCGGGGGGATCGCAGATACGCAGTATTTT. It yields the protein CASSYVGGIADTQYF.

This chain joins TRBV4-3 and TRBJ2-5; 11 bases are a match to TRBD2. Germline-derived CDR1 and CDR2 are LGHNA and YSLEER. The CDR3 runs 18 residues. V was pared by 3 bases and J by 4 bases, with 13 bases of the junction left unmatched. CDR3 in amino acids: CASSHPRVAGGRAETQYF. The CDR3 DNA reads as TGCGCCAGCAGCCACCCCCGGGTAGCGGGGGGGAGGGCAGAGACCCAGTACTTC.

The chain recombines TRBV4-2 with TRBJ2-1, with 13 nucleotides matching TRBD2. V lost 6 bases to trimming and J lost 7 bases; unmatched junction nucleotides: 6. Germline V gives CDR1 LGHNA, CDR2 YNFKEQ. The CDR3 loop spans 15 amino acids. The CDR3 DNA is TGTGCCAGCAGGGGGGGACTAGCGGGAAATAATGAGCAGTTCTTC. This codes for CASRGGLAGNNEQFF.

This chain connects TRBV27 to TRBJ2-7, with TRBD2 identical over 11 bases. V shed 6 bases, J shed 3 bases, and the junction held 4 bases outside the gene matches. Germline values: CDR1 MNHEY, CDR2 SMNVEV (reference sequence). The CDR3 contains 14 residues. The CDR3 DNA reads TGTGCCAGCAGCCCGACTAGCGGGAACTACGAGCAGTACTTC. Protein: CASSPTSGNYEQYF.

The chain carries TRBV5-4 and TRBJ1-2; weak D call: TRBD1 (5 bases). Germline CDR1 and CDR2: SGHNT and YYREEE (reference sequence). The CDR3 spans 15 residues. V shed 1 base and J shed 8 bases, with 18 bases lying between them. This chain's CDR3 is CASSLLGDSPSGYTF. CDR3 bases: TGTGCCAGCAGCTTGCTAGGTGACAGCCCTTCGGGCTACACCTTC.

J is TRBJ2-7 and V is TRBV18, with unresolved D. V was pared by 2 bases and J by 2 bases, with 7 bases between. The CDR3 contains 13 residues. Germline V CDR1 and CDR2: KGHSH, LQKENI. The CDR3 region is CASSPSGAYEQYF. The CDR3 bases are TGTGCCAGCTCACCATCCGGTGCCTACGAGCAGTACTTC.

This chain joins TRBV7-2 and TRBJ2-5; 7 bases line up with TRBD1. Germline trimming cut 6 bases from V and 3 bases from J; bases unmatched to any gene: 4. Germline CDR1 is SGHTA and CDR2 is FQGNSA. The CDR3 length is 13 residues. This CDR3 reads CASSVGTEETQYF. CDR3 DNA sequence: TGTGCCAGCAGTGTAGGGACAGAAGAGACCCAGTACTTC.

The rearrangement links TRBV6-6 to TRBJ1-5; D perhaps matches TRBD1 (5 bases). Germline lookup yields CDR1 MNHNY and CDR2 SVGAGI (reference sequence). V was shortened by 7 bases and J by 3 bases, with 7 bases between the two germline ends. There are 12 residues in the CDR3. The CDR3 protein is CASKGPNQPQHF. DNA of the CDR3: TGTGCCAGCAAGGGGCCCAATCAGCCCCAGCATTTT.

The chain carries TRBV18 and TRBJ2-1; weak D call: TRBD2 (5 bases). CDR3 length: 14 residues. Germline V CDR1 and CDR2: KGHSH, LQKENI. V was shortened by 5 bases and J by 1 base, with 9 bases between the two germline ends. Here the CDR3 reads CASSSPGSYNEQFF. The CDR3, as DNA: TGTGCCAGCTCATCTCCGGGATCCTACAATGAGCAGTTCTTC.

This clone was counted between two and nine times. V gene TRBV6-1 combines with J gene TRBJ1-3, with 8 bases that match TRBD1. With 7 bases clipped from V and 3 bases from J, the junction kept 5 bases outside the gene matches. Germline V gene lookup returns CDR1 MNHNS and CDR2 SASEGT. The CDR3 extends over 14 amino acids. CDR3: CASTQDRGGNTIYF. The CDR3 DNA reads TGTGCCAGCACCCAAGACAGGGGTGGAAACACCATATATTTT.

V gene TRBV7-9 combines with J gene TRBJ2-7; the match to TRBD1 covers 9 bases. With 6 bases clipped from V and 5 bases from J, the junction kept 8 bases outside the gene matches. The CDR3 runs 14 residues. The germline CDR1 and CDR2 sequences are SEHNR and FQNEAQ (reference sequence). CDR3 DNA: TGTGCCAGCAGACAGGGACAGGGTAGAGACGAGCAGTACTTC. Amino acid sequence: CASRQGQGRDEQYF. The full variable domain, rest sourced from reference TRBV7-9 and TRBJ2-7, is DTGVSQNPRHKITKRGQNVTFRCDPISEHNRLYWYRQTLGQGPEFLTYFQNEAQLEKSRLLSDRFSAERPKGSFSTLEIQRTEQGDSAMYLCASRQGQGRDEQYFGPGTRLTVT.

V is TRBV4-3 and J is TRBJ1-2; no firm D call. The CDR3 contains 15 residues. V was cut by 4 bases and J by 0 bases, with 12 bases left in between. Germline CDR1 LGHNA, CDR2 YSLEER. CDR3 region: CASSLRAGANYGYTF. The DNA for the CDR3 is TGCGCCAGCAGCCTACGCGCCGGAGCTAACTATGGCTACACCTTC.

The V call is TRBV7-6, the J call TRBJ2-4, with 8 bases that match TRBD1. The CDR3 is 12 residues long. J gave up 12 bases and V 5 bases, and 6 bases lay outside the gene matches. Germline lookup yields CDR1 SGHVS and CDR2 FNYEAQ. The CDR3 protein is CASSPRQGTQYF. Here the CDR3 DNA reads TGTGCCAGCAGCCCCCGACAGGGGACTCAGTACTTC.

The gene calls are TRBV18 and TRBJ2-2; D uncertain. Germline CDR1 and CDR2: KGHSH and LQKENI. The CDR3 covers 14 residues. The V gene lost 5 bases and the J gene lost 1 base, with 8 bases spanning the gap. This CDR3 is CASSSDKNTGELFF. In DNA form, the CDR3 reads TGTGCCAGCTCATCCGACAAGAACACCGGGGAGCTGTTTTTT. The full variable domain, with the rest looked up from reference TRBV18 and TRBJ2-2, is NAGVMQNPRHLVRRRGQEARLRCSPMKGHSHVYWYRQLPEEGLKFMVYLQKENIIDESGMPKERFSAEFPKEGPSILRIQQVVRGDSAAYFCASSSDKNTGELFFGEGSRLTVL.

J is TRBJ1-5 and V is TRBV7-2, with a possible D match to TRBD1 (5 bases). Trimming shortened V by 4 bases and J by 1 base, and 8 bases separated the two germline ends. The CDR3 runs to 14 residues. CDR1 and CDR2 (germline): SGHTA, FQGNSA. CDR3 sequence (DNA): TGTGCCAGCAGCTCAGGGTTGAGCAATCAGCCCCAGCATTTT. It codes for CASSSGLSNQPQHF.